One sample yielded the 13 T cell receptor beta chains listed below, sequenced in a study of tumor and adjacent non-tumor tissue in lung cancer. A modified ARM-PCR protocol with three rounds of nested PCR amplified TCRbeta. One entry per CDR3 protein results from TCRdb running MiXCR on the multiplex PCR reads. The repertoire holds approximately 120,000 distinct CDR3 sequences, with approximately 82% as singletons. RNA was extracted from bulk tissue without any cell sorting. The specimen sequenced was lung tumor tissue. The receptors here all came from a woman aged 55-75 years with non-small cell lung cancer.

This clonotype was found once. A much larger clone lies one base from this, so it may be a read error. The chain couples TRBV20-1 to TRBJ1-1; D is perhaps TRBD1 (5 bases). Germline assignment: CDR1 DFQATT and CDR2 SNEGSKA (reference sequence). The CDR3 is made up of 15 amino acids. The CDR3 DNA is TGCAGTGCCACCAACCCTCGGGGCGCGAACACTGGAGCTTTCTTT. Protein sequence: CSATNPRGANTGAFF.

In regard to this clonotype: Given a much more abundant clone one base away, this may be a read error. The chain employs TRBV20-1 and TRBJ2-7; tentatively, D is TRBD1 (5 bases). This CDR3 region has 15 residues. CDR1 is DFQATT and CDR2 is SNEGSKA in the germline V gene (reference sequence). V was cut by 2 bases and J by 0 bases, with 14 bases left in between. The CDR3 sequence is CSARRCQGRSYEQYF. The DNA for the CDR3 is TGCAGTGCTAGAAGGTGTCAGGGTCGCTCCTACGAGCAGTACTTC.

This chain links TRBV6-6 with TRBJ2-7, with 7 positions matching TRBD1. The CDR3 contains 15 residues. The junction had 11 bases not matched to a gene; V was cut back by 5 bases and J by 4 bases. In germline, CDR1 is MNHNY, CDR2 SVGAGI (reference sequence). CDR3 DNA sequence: TGTGCCAGCAGTCGCCAAGCAGGGGGAGAGTACGAGCAGTACTTC. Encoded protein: CASSRQAGGEYEQYF.

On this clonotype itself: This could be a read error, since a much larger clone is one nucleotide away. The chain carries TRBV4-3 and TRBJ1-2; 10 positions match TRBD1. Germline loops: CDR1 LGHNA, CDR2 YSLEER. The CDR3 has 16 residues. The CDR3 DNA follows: TGCGCCTGCAGCCAAGATCGACAGGGGGCAGTTTACGGCTACACCTTC. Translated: CACSQDRQGAVYGYTF.

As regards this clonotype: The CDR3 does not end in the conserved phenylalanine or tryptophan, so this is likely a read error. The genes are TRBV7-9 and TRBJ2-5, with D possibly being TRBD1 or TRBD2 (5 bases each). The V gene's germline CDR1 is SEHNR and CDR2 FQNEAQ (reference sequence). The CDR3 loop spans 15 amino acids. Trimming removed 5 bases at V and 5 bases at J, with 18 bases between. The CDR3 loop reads CASSPISGARETQYL. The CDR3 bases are TGTGCCAGCAGCCCAATATCCGGGGCACGGGAGACCCAGTACTTA.

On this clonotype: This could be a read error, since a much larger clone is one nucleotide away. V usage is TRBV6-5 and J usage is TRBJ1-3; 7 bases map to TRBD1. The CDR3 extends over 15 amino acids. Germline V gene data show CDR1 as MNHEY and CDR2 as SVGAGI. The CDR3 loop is CASSWDDRDGNIIYF. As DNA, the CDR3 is TGTGCCAGCAGCTGGGACGACAGGGACGGAAACATCATATATTTT.

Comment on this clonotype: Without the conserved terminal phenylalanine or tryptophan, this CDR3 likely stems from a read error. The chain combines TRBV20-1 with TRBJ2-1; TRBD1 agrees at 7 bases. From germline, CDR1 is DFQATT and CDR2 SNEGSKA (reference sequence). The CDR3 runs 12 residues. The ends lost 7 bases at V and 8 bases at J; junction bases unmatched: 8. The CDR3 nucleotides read TGCAGTGTCAGGGGGAGTTGGGATGAGCAGTTCTAC. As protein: CSVRGSWDEQFY.

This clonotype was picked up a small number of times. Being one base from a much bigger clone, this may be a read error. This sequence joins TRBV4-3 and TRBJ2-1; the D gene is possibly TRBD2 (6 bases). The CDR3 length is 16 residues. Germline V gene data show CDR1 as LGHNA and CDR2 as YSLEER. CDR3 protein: CASSQEPGRIINEHFF. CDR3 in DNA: TGCGCCAGCAGCCAAGAACCCGGGAGAATAATAAATGAGCATTTCTTC.

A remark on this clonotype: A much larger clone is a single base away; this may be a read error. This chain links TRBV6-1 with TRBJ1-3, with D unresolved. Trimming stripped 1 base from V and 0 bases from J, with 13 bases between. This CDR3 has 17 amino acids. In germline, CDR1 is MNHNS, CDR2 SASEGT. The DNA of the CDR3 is TGTGCCAGCAGTGAAGGTCCTGCTAACAGCTCTGGAAACACCATATATTTT. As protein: CASSEGPANSSGNTIYF.

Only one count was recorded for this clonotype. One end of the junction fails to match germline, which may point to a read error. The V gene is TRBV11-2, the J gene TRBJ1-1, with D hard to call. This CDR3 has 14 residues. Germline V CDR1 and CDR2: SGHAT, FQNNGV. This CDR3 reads CTSSPGVGLPETLF. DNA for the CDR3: TGTACCAGCAGCCCCGGAGTGGGATTACCTGAAACTTTGTTT.

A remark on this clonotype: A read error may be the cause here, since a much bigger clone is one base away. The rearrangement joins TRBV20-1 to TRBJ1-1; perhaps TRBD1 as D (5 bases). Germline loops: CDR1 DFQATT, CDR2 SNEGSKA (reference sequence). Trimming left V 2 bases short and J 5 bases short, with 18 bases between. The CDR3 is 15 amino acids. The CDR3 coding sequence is TGCAGTGCTAGAACCCAGGCCCGAGGGGAAACTGAAGCTTTCTTT. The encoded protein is CSARTQARGETEAFF.

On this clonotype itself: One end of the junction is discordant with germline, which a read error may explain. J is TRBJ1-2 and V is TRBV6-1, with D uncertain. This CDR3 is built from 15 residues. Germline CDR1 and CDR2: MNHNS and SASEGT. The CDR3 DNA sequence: TGTGCCAGGAGTGAAGGGAGTGGCACCCACTATGGCTACACCTTC. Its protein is CARSEGSGTHYGYTF.

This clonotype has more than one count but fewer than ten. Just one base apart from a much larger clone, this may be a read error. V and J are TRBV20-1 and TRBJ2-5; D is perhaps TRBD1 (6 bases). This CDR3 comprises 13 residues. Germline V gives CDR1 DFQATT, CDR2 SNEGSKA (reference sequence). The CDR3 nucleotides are TGCAGTGCGTTCAGGGGTGGGCAAGATACCCAGTACTTC. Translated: CSAFRGGQDTQYF.